These 29 T cell receptor beta chains came from one sample sequenced in a study of blood T cell repertoires in COVID-19. Only in-frame clones appear in the TCRdb table, and some are missing; sequencing was by immunoSEQ multiplex PCR. The profile shows around 450,000 clones, 90% of them singletons. Sequenced: PBMCs or T cells enriched from blood (not recorded which). These receptors were obtained from a young man who had recovered from COVID-19.

The rearrangement joins TRBV3-1 (or the pseudogene TRBV3-2) to TRBJ1-5; D unclear. CDR1 LGHDT and CDR2 YNNKEL come from the germline V gene (reference sequence). This CDR3 is 15 amino acids long. Trimming took off 1 base at V and 0 bases at J, with 7 bases between the two ends. The CDR3 DNA reads as TGTGCCAGCAGCCAAGGGCGGGTTAGCAATCAGCCCCAGCATTTT. Encoded protein: CASSQGRVSNQPQHF.

This chain uses TRBV14 with TRBJ1-1; 9 bases are shared with TRBD1. The CDR3 totals 17 residues. V shed 4 bases and J 0 bases; nucleotides not matched to a gene: 9. CDR1 and CDR2 from the germline V gene are SGHDN and FVKESK. CDR3 in DNA: TGTGCCAGCAGCCCCGGGACAGGGAGTTTCATGAACACTGAAGCTTTCTTT. This sequence encodes CASSPGTGSFMNTEAFF.

The rearrangement joins TRBV18 to TRBJ1-6; 8 bases are a match to TRBD1. Trimming removed 6 bases from V and 8 bases from J; junction bases left unmatched: 6. This CDR3 is 14 amino acids long. Germline V lookup: CDR1 KGHSH, CDR2 LQKENI. The CDR3 DNA is TGTGCCAGCTCCCAAGGACAGGGCGATTCACCCCTCCACTTT. Its translation: CASSQGQGDSPLHF. The complete variable domain, with remaining parts taken from reference TRBV18 and TRBJ1-6, reads NAGVMQNPRHLVRRRGQEARLRCSPMKGHSHVYWYRQLPEEGLKFMVYLQKENIIDESGMPKERFSAEFPKEGPSILRIQQVVRGDSAAYFCASSQGQGDSPLHFGNGTRLTVT.

The J gene is TRBJ1-6, the V gene TRBV30; D might be TRBD1 (6 bases). With 2 bases removed from V and 7 bases from J, the gap between germline ends came to 12 bases. Germline CDR1 is GTSNPN and CDR2 is SVGIG (reference sequence). The CDR3 length is 14 residues. CDR3 sequence: CAWSPRGRNSPLHF. The DNA of the CDR3 is TGTGCCTGGAGTCCCAGGGGCCGGAATTCACCCCTCCACTTT. Drawing the rest from reference TRBV30 and TRBJ1-6, the complete variable domain is SQTIHQWPATLVQPVGSPLSLECTVEGTSNPNLYWYRQAAGRGLQLLFYSVGIGQISSEVPQNLSASRPQDRQFILSSKKLLLSDSGFYLCAWSPRGRNSPLHFGNGTRLTVT.

This rearrangement joins TRBV7-9 to TRBJ2-1; the match to TRBD2 covers 8 bases. J was trimmed by 0 bases and V by 5 bases; bases with no gene match: 3. The length of the CDR3 is 15 residues. Germline loops: CDR1 SEHNR, CDR2 FQNEAQ (reference sequence). This CDR3 is CASSPTSGSYNEQFF. In DNA form, the CDR3 reads TGTGCCAGCAGCCCTACTAGCGGCTCCTACAATGAGCAGTTCTTC.

J is TRBJ1-5 and V is TRBV5-1; D gene uncertain. The germline CDR1 and CDR2 sequences are SGHRS and YFSETQ. V was cut by 2 bases and J by 0 bases, with 12 bases left in between. The CDR3 spans 16 residues. CDR3 DNA sequence: TGCGCCAGCAGCTTTCATCCCCAGGATAGCAATCAGCCCCAGCATTTT. Translation gives CASSFHPQDSNQPQHF.

J is TRBJ1-6 and V is TRBV19, with D possibly matching TRBD1 (6 bases). V was cut by 6 bases and J by 5 bases, with 11 bases left in between. This CDR3 is built from 14 residues. Germline values: CDR1 LNHDA, CDR2 SQIVND (reference sequence). DNA for the CDR3: TGTGCCAGTAGCGTAGCAGGGGATAATTCACCCCTCCACTTT. It codes for CASSVAGDNSPLHF.

The rearrangement links TRBV11-3 to TRBJ2-2; no clear D. V lost 0 bases, J lost 6 bases, and 20 bases lay in between. The V gene's germline CDR1 is SGHNT and CDR2 YENEEA. The CDR3 is 18 amino acids. The CDR3 DNA reads TGTGCCAGCAGCTTAGAGCCAAGTTTTGCGTATATATCCGGGGAGCTGTTTTTT. Protein: CASSLEPSFAYISGELFF. Full variable domain (remainder filled in from reference TRBV11-3 and TRBJ2-2): EAGVVQSPRYKIIEKKQPVAFWCNPISGHNTLYWYLQNLGQGPELLIRYENEEAVDDSQLPKDRFSAERLKGVDSTLKIQPAELGDSAVYLCASSLEPSFAYISGELFFGEGSRLTVL.

The chain is built from TRBV7-2 and TRBJ1-2, with D possibly being TRBD1 (5 bases). The CDR3 is made up of 11 amino acids. The germline V gene encodes CDR1 SGHTA and CDR2 FQGNSA. V gave up 5 bases and J gave up 8 bases, with 9 bases separating them. CDR3 amino acids: CASSPRVGYTF. The DNA of the CDR3 is TGTGCCAGCAGCCCCAGGGTCGGCTACACCTTC.

This chain links TRBV10-3 with TRBJ2-3; 8 bases fit TRBD2. V was clipped by 6 bases and J by 5 bases; unmatched bases: 10. Germline V lookup: CDR1 ENHRY, CDR2 SYGVKD. This CDR3 has 15 residues. The CDR3 is CAIRVAGSVGDTQYF. CDR3 sequence (DNA): TGTGCCATCAGGGTAGCGGGGTCTGTAGGAGATACGCAGTATTTT.

V usage is TRBV28 and J usage is TRBJ2-7; 9 positions agree with TRBD1. The CDR3 loop spans 13 amino acids. Germline CDR1 reads MDHEN; CDR2 reads SYDVKM. V lost 8 bases, J lost 2 bases, and 4 bases stayed unmatched. The CDR3 DNA reads TGTGCCAGCGGGGGACAGGGAACCTACGAGCAGTACTTC. Its translation is CASGGQGTYEQYF. The whole variable domain, remainder taken from reference TRBV28 and TRBJ2-7, is DVKVTQSSRYLVKRTGEKVFLECVQDMDHENMFWYRQDPGLGLRLIYFSYDVKMKEKGDIPEGYSVSREKKERFSLILESASTNQTSMYLCASGGQGTYEQYFGPGTRLTVT.

V is TRBV9 and J is TRBJ2-1, with 9 positions matching TRBD2. The CDR3 extends over 16 amino acids. CDR1 is SGDLS, CDR2 YYNGEE, per germline. The V and J ends lost 0 bases and 9 bases, in that order; junction bases with no gene match: 10. The CDR3 nucleotides are TGTGCCAGCAGCGTAGACCGGCCGGGACTAGCTGGTGAGCAGTTCTTC. This sequence encodes CASSVDRPGLAGEQFF. The full variable domain, completed using reference TRBV9 and TRBJ2-1, is DSGVTQTPKHLITATGQRVTLRCSPRSGDLSVYWYQQSLDQGLQFLIQYYNGEERAKGNILERFSAQQFPDLHSELNLSSLELGDSALYFCASSVDRPGLAGEQFFGPGTRLTVL.

The CDR3 is CSGCPIQTGAEAFF. The CDR3 coding sequence is TGCAGCGGTTGTCCGATTCAGACAGGGGCCGAAGCTTTCTTT. The gene calls are TRBV29-1 and TRBJ1-1; 8 nucleotides agree with TRBD1. Looked up from germline, CDR1 is SQVTM and CDR2 is ANQGSEA. This CDR3 is 14 amino acids long. Unmatched junction bases numbered 15, after V lost 7 bases and J lost 8 bases.

The count of this clone is one. DNA of the CDR3: TGTGCCAGCAGTTCCCCGCGCAGGGCGACATACGAGCAGTACTTC. This encodes CASSSPRRATYEQYF. The chain employs TRBV28 and TRBJ2-7; possible D gene TRBD1, 5 bases. The length of the CDR3 is 15 residues. V was cut by 4 bases and J by 4 bases, with 17 bases left in between. The germline V gene has CDR1 MDHEN and CDR2 SYDVKM.

J is TRBJ1-1 and V is TRBV29-1; 7 positions agree with TRBD1. The CDR3 runs 14 residues. The junction had 8 bases not matched to a gene; V was cut back by 6 bases and J by 1 base. In germline, CDR1 is SQVTM, CDR2 ANQGSEA. The CDR3 loop is CSVAPTGTNTEAFF. CDR3 sequence (DNA): TGCAGCGTGGCCCCGACAGGGACGAACACTGAAGCTTTCTTT.

V usage is TRBV7-2 and J usage is TRBJ2-7, with 10 bases lining up with TRBD1. CDR3 size: 16 residues. Germline trimming cut 5 bases from V and 3 bases from J; bases unmatched to any gene: 10. CDR1 and CDR2 from the germline V gene are SGHTA and FQGNSA. CDR3 nucleotide sequence: TGTGCCAGCAGCCAGGAGAGGTGGACAGGGGGCTACGAGCAGTACTTC. The encoded protein is CASSQERWTGGYEQYF.

The chain links TRBV6-5 to TRBJ1-2; no clear D gene. Looked up from germline, CDR1 is MNHEY and CDR2 is SVGAGI. Trimming took 7 bases from V and 6 from J, leaving 6 bases between them. The CDR3 spans 10 residues. CDR3: CASMRDGYTF. CDR3 nucleotide sequence: TGTGCCAGCATGCGAGATGGCTACACCTTC.

The chain joins TRBV7-9 to TRBJ2-2; D is unclear. Trimming pared 6 bases from V and 4 bases from J, leaving 9 bases between. This CDR3 contains 13 residues. Germline V gene sequence: CDR1 SEHNR, CDR2 FQNEAQ (reference sequence). DNA of the CDR3: TGTGCCAGCAGTCTCCGGGTCACCGGGGAGCTGTTTTTT. Protein: CASSLRVTGELFF.

The chain joins TRBV27 to TRBJ2-7, with a weak D call TRBD2 (5 bases). The length of the CDR3 is 13 residues. CDR1 is MNHEY, CDR2 SMNVEV, per germline (reference sequence). Trimming left V 8 bases short and J 0 bases short, with 11 bases between. This CDR3 reads CASRVGSSYEQYF. In DNA, the CDR3 is TGTGCCAGCCGAGTAGGGAGCTCCTACGAGCAGTACTTC.

The rearrangement uses TRBV30 and TRBJ2-1, with D possibly being TRBD1 (5 bases). The CDR3 loop spans 13 amino acids. Germline V gene data show CDR1 as GTSNPN and CDR2 as SVGIG (reference sequence). V lost 0 bases and J 5 bases, leaving 8 bases between the germline ends. CDR3 loop: CAWSVLRDNEQFF. The DNA for the CDR3 is TGTGCCTGGAGTGTACTCAGGGACAATGAGCAGTTCTTC.

The V call is TRBV3-1 (or the pseudogene TRBV3-2), the J call TRBJ2-7; 8 bases are shared with TRBD2. This CDR3 spans 17 amino acids. Germline loops: CDR1 LGHDT, CDR2 YNNKEL (reference sequence). The ends lost 1 base at V and 2 bases at J; junction bases unmatched: 10. The CDR3 region has the DNA TGTGCCAGCAGCCAAGTGCTCGGGGGGGCAGTGACCTACGAGCAGTACTTC. Amino acids: CASSQVLGGAVTYEQYF.

This chain connects TRBV18 to TRBJ1-3; D is unclear. The CDR3 consists of 14 residues. Trimming removed 3 bases from V and 0 bases from J, with 6 bases in between. Germline V gene data show CDR1 as KGHSH and CDR2 as LQKENI. CDR3 sequence: CASSPGDSGNTIYF. The CDR3 DNA sequence: TGTGCCAGCTCACCCGGGGACTCTGGAAACACCATATATTTT.

The chain combines TRBV29-1 with TRBJ1-5; no clear D. This CDR3 contains 11 residues. V dropped 8 bases and J dropped 3 bases, with 8 bases sitting between them. Germline-derived CDR1 and CDR2 are SQVTM and ANQGSEA. Here the CDR3 reads CSRADNQPQHF. As DNA, the CDR3 is TGCAGCCGTGCGGACAATCAGCCCCAGCATTTT. Full variable domain (rest looked up from reference TRBV29-1 and TRBJ1-5): SAVISQKPSRDICQRGTSLTIQCQVDSQVTMMFWYRQQPGQSLTLIATANQGSEATYESGFVIDKFPISRPNLTFSTLTVSNMSPEDSSIYLCSRADNQPQHFGDGTRLSIL.

This chain uses TRBV30 with TRBJ1-6; D gene uncertain. CDR1 is GTSNPN, CDR2 SVGIG, per germline (reference sequence). The CDR3 has 14 amino acids. V was clipped by 1 base and J by 0 bases, with 4 bases between them. The CDR3 bases are TGTGCCTGGAGTGATAGCTCCTATAATTCACCCCTCCACTTT. Its translation: CAWSDSSYNSPLHF.

The table lists this clone with a few counts. The V gene is TRBV30, the J gene TRBJ2-3; a possible D gene is TRBD2 (5 bases). The V gene's germline CDR1 is GTSNPN and CDR2 SVGIG (reference sequence). With 7 bases removed from V and 3 bases from J, the gap between germline ends came to 11 bases. The CDR3 spans 12 residues. Here the CDR3 DNA reads TGTGCCTCCAGCAGAGGGACAGATACGCAGTATTTT. Translated, it gives CASSRGTDTQYF.

The J gene is TRBJ2-5, the V gene TRBV9, with D tentatively TRBD2 (6 bases). V lost 0 bases to trimming and J lost 3 bases, with 12 bases between them. The CDR3 spans 15 residues. Germline CDR1 is SGDLS and CDR2 is YYNGEE. The CDR3 loop reads CASSVGTKTKETQYF. For the CDR3, the DNA is TGTGCCAGCAGCGTAGGGACTAAGACTAAAGAGACCCAGTACTTC.

The chain joins TRBV7-2 to TRBJ2-1; tentatively, D is TRBD2 (6 bases). V gave up 1 base and J gave up 5 bases, with 9 bases separating them. The CDR3 has 14 amino acids. Germline CDR1 and CDR2: SGHTA and FQGNSA. In DNA form, the CDR3 reads TGTGCCAGCAGCTTAGGTATAGCGGACAATGAGCAGTTCTTC. Protein product: CASSLGIADNEQFF.

This clone was seen a single time. V gene TRBV10-2 combines with J gene TRBJ2-1, with D unclear. Germline CDR1 reads WSHSY; CDR2 reads SAAADI. The V gene lost 2 bases and the J gene lost 5 bases, with 10 bases spanning the gap. This CDR3 region has 14 residues. In DNA form, the CDR3 reads TGCGCCAGCAGTGAGGCGCAAAATCACAATGAGCAGTTCTTC. Its protein is CASSEAQNHNEQFF.

The V call is TRBV19, the J call TRBJ2-1, with D hard to call. V was pared by 6 bases and J by 8 bases, with 17 bases between. The length of the CDR3 is 14 residues. Looked up from germline, CDR1 is LNHDA and CDR2 is SQIVND (reference sequence). CDR3 protein: CASSELSGVDEQFF. CDR3 sequence (DNA): TGTGCCAGTAGCGAACTCTCGGGTGTCGATGAGCAGTTCTTC. Based on the CDR3 plus reference TRBV19 and TRBJ2-1, the full variable domain is DGGITQSPKYLFRKEGQNVTLSCEQNLNHDAMYWYRQDPGQGLRLIYYSQIVNDFQKGDIAEGYSVSREKKESFPLTVTSAQKNPTAFYLCASSELSGVDEQFFGPGTRLTVL.